Presented here are 20 T cell receptor beta chains from one specimen sequenced in a study of cytomegalovirus exposure and HLA in healthy donors. PCR amplification relied on 60 Vbeta primers (plus 13 Jbeta primers). Profiled with immunoSEQ multiplex PCR; TCRdb holds only in-frame clones, not every one. Of under 150,000 clones in the sample, over 70% are singletons; the top ten hold approximately 7%. The sequencing input was PBMCs. The source is a man aged 40-55 years in good health and CMV-seropositive.

This clone appeared a single time. The junction and the germline gene differ at one end; a read error may be behind it. The V call is TRBV7-2, the J call TRBJ2-7; the D gene is possibly TRBD1 (6 bases). This CDR3 is 17 amino acids long. The germline V gene has CDR1 SGHTA and CDR2 FQGNSA. CDR3 DNA sequence: TGTGCCAGCAGCTTAGCGGACAGTCAGGGGAGCTCCTACGGGCAGTACTTC. It codes for CASSLADSQGSSYGQYF.

Comment on this clone: The sample has other DNA sequences that encode this CDR3 too. The V call is TRBV5-1, the J call TRBJ2-7; weak D call: TRBD2 (6 bases). CDR1 is SGHRS and CDR2 is YFSETQ in the germline V gene. The CDR3 loop spans 14 amino acids. The ends were cut back, 0 bases at V and 1 base at J, with 8 bases in the middle. The CDR3 spells CASSLVGGSYEQYF. In DNA form, the CDR3 reads TGCGCCAGCAGCTTGGTCGGGGGATCCTACGAGCAGTACTTC.

This chain connects TRBV18 to TRBJ1-1; perhaps TRBD1 as D (5 bases). The CDR3 covers 15 residues. Germline V CDR1 and CDR2: KGHSH, LQKENI. V lost 3 bases and J lost 5, with 16 bases in between. CDR3 sequence: CASSPLDTKGTEAFF. The DNA of the CDR3 is TGTGCCAGCTCACCGTTGGACACCAAGGGGACTGAAGCTTTCTTT.

Of note for this clone: Because the CDR3 is missing its conserved closing phenylalanine or tryptophan, this is likely a read error. The V and J genes are TRBV30 and TRBJ1-1; D perhaps matches TRBD1 (5 bases). Trimming left V 0 bases short and J 0 bases short, with 14 bases between. The CDR3 extends over 16 amino acids. Germline loops: CDR1 GTSNPN, CDR2 SVGIG (reference sequence). The CDR3 spells CAWSVAGRIVNTEAFV. DNA for the CDR3: TGTGCCTGGAGTGTAGCAGGGAGGATAGTGAACACTGAAGCTTTCGTT.

This clone has more than one count but fewer than ten. The V and J genes are TRBV5-1 and TRBJ2-6; no clear D gene. Trimming took off 4 bases at V and 0 bases at J, with 11 bases between the two ends. The CDR3 has 16 amino acids. Germline CDR1 and CDR2: SGHRS and YFSETQ. In DNA, the CDR3 is TGCGCCAGCAGCCCGCGTTTGATCTCTGGGGCCAACGTCCTGACTTTC. Its protein product is CASSPRLISGANVLTF.

CDR3 DNA sequence: TGTGCCAGTAGTATGGGACTTATGGCAGATACGCAGTATTTT. Translation: CASSMGLMADTQYF. This chain joins TRBV19 and TRBJ2-3; tentative D call: TRBD2 (6 bases). V was trimmed by 3 bases and J by 4 bases, leaving 11 bases between them. The CDR3 contains 14 residues. CDR1 is LNHDA and CDR2 is SQIVND in the germline V gene (reference sequence).

The genes are TRBV7-9 and TRBJ1-2; 7 bases map to TRBD1. Germline CDR1 and CDR2: SEHNR and FQNEAQ (reference sequence). This CDR3 has 12 amino acids. Trimming took 5 bases from V and 8 from J; bases not matched to a gene: 5. Here the CDR3 reads CASSPTGYGYTF. CDR3 sequence (DNA): TGTGCCAGCAGCCCGACAGGGTACGGCTACACCTTC.

This clone was seen once. J is TRBJ2-5 and V is TRBV5-1; D might be TRBD1 (6 bases). In germline, CDR1 is SGHRS, CDR2 YFSETQ. Trimming pared 5 bases from V and 3 bases from J, leaving 14 bases between. The CDR3 length is 14 residues. The chain's CDR3 is CASRAGTTEETQYF. CDR3 sequence (DNA): TGCGCCAGCAGGGCCGGGACAACAGAAGAGACCCAGTACTTC.

The chain employs TRBV5-1 and TRBJ1-2, with D maybe TRBD1 (5 bases). Between the trimmed V and J ends, which lost 7 bases and 4 bases, there was a span of 20 bases. The CDR3 has 15 residues. The V gene's germline CDR1 is SGHRS and CDR2 YFSETQ. The CDR3 DNA is TGCGCCAGCCAGGATCCCCGGACGGGGGTCTATGGCTACACCTTC. This sequence encodes CASQDPRTGVYGYTF.

Only one count was recorded for this clone. This chain links TRBV28 with TRBJ2-1, with 8 nucleotides matching TRBD1. Germline V gives CDR1 MDHEN, CDR2 SYDVKM. V was clipped by 10 bases and J by 5 bases; unmatched bases: 19. The length of the CDR3 is 17 residues. As DNA, the CDR3 is TGTGCCACGAACCGCCCTAGACGGACAGGGCATAACAATGAGCAGTTCTTC. This translates into CATNRPRRTGHNNEQFF. Together with reference TRBV28 and TRBJ2-1, the CDR3 gives the full variable domain: DVKVTQSSRYLVKRTGEKVFLECVQDMDHENMFWYRQDPGLGLRLIYFSYDVKMKEKGDIPEGYSVSREKKERFSLILESASTNQTSMYLCATNRPRRTGHNNEQFFGPGTRLTVL.

The V and J genes are TRBV7-9 and TRBJ2-2; the D gene is possibly TRBD2 (5 bases). Looked up from germline, CDR1 is SEHNR and CDR2 is FQNEAQ (reference sequence). The CDR3 sequence is 18 residues long. The V end was cut by 5 bases, the J end by 4 bases, with 23 bases between. The CDR3 nucleotides are TGTGCCAGCAGCCCCCCGGATGAGGGATTGGTTGGCACCGGGGAGCTGTTTTTT. This gives the protein CASSPPDEGLVGTGELFF.

The chain employs TRBV23-1 and TRBJ2-5, with D possibly TRBD1 on 6 matching bases. TRBV23-1 is an open reading frame, and its role is uncertain. This CDR3 region has 14 residues. V was pared by 0 bases and J by 1 base, with 6 bases between. The CDR3 DNA follows: TGCGCCAGCAGTCAATCAGGGGGCCAAGAGACCCAGTACTTC. Translating gives CASSQSGGQETQYF.

The chain links TRBV2 to TRBJ1-1, with TRBD1 matching 10 bases. The V and J ends lost 3 bases and 4 bases, in that order; junction bases with no gene match: 5. CDR1 and CDR2 (germline): SNHLY, FYNNEI. The CDR3 extends over 15 amino acids. CDR3 loop: CASSDRTGGFTEAFF. The CDR3 DNA reads as TGTGCCAGCAGTGACCGGACAGGGGGTTTCACTGAAGCTTTCTTT.

The V call is TRBV4-1, the J call TRBJ2-5; D uncertain. Germline V gene data show CDR1 as MGHRA and CDR2 as YSYEKL. V lost 1 base and J 2 bases, leaving 14 bases between the germline ends. The CDR3 contains 16 residues. The CDR3 DNA follows: TGCGCCAGCAGCCAAGGGCCAAGCGTCCGGCAAGAGACCCAGTACTTC. Translated: CASSQGPSVRQETQYF.

This clone appeared a few times. The chain joins TRBV4-1 to TRBJ1-2; no definite D call. Germline CDR1 MGHRA, CDR2 YSYEKL. Trimming stripped 7 bases from V and 3 bases from J, with 12 bases between. The CDR3 length is 13 residues. The CDR3 DNA sequence: TGCGCCAGCAAGCAAATCGCGGACTATGGCTACACCTTC. Translating gives CASKQIADYGYTF.

The V gene is TRBV29-1, the J gene TRBJ2-1; D might be TRBD2 (5 bases). V dropped 0 bases and J dropped 6 bases, with 15 bases sitting between them. CDR3 size: 15 residues. Germline V gene lookup returns CDR1 SQVTM and CDR2 ANQGSEA. CDR3 nucleotide sequence: TGCAGCGTTGAAGAAGAGGGTTGGGGTTCCAATGAGCAGTTCTTC. Amino acids: CSVEEEGWGSNEQFF.

This rearrangement joins TRBV5-1 to TRBJ2-3, with TRBD2 matching over 8 bases. Germline V lookup: CDR1 SGHRS, CDR2 YFSETQ. This CDR3 region has 15 residues. V trimming: 3 bases; J trimming: 4 bases; junction bases outside the gene matches: 7. The CDR3 region is CASSSPGGESDTQYF. The CDR3 nucleotides read TGCGCCAGCAGCTCCCCCGGGGGGGAGTCAGATACGCAGTATTTT.

This clone was observed a single time. The rearrangement uses TRBV7-9 and TRBJ2-7, with D possibly matching TRBD2 (6 bases). Germline V lookup: CDR1 SEHNR, CDR2 FQNEAQ (reference sequence). CDR3 length equals 13 residues. V lost 1 base, J lost 6 bases, and 10 bases lay in between. The CDR3 nucleotides are TGTGCCAGCAGCTTAGAGGCCGGGGGCGAGCAGTACTTC. Translated, it gives CASSLEAGGEQYF.

The J gene is TRBJ2-4, the V gene TRBV19, with 7 bases aligning to TRBD1. Unmatched junction bases numbered 5, after V lost 5 bases and J lost 7 bases. CDR3 length: 13 amino acids. In germline, CDR1 is LNHDA, CDR2 SQIVND (reference sequence). CDR3 DNA sequence: TGTGCCAGTAGTGAGGGGGCAAGGAACATTCAGTACTTC. It encodes CASSEGARNIQYF.

This clone has a single count. The chain combines TRBV10-3 with TRBJ2-7, with 11 nucleotides matching TRBD2. CDR3 size: 14 residues. Unmatched junction bases numbered 4, after V lost 2 bases and J lost 7 bases. Germline CDR1 ENHRY, CDR2 SYGVKD. CDR3 sequence: CAISETRLAGEQYF. The DNA for the CDR3 is TGTGCCATCAGTGAGACCCGACTAGCGGGAGAGCAGTACTTC.